The 5 T cell receptor beta chains listed next were all sequenced from one sample in a study of CD8 T cells in Susac syndrome. Random hexamers were used to reverse transcribe an amount of roughly 0.5 to 1 ug RNA. TCRdb re-called the immunoSEQ multiplex PCR reads with MiXCR, one entry per CDR3 protein. This table holds over 150,000 distinct CDR3 sequences, approximately 95% found once. Specimen: CD4+ T cells from PBMCs. Receptors were obtained from a human donor with multiple sclerosis.

The rearrangement joins TRBV5-1 to TRBJ2-2; TRBD2 might be the D (5 bases). This CDR3 has 16 residues. Germline V gene sequence: CDR1 SGHRS, CDR2 YFSETQ. Trimming removed 2 bases at V and 0 bases at J, with 11 bases between. The chain's CDR3 is CASSFTFGTNTGELFF. The CDR3 bases are TGCGCCAGCAGCTTTACCTTCGGGACGAACACCGGGGAGCTGTTTTTT.

This clonotype turned up a few times. The J gene is TRBJ2-7, the V gene TRBV7-2; D perhaps matches TRBD2 (5 bases). The CDR3 has 12 amino acids. Trimming took off 5 bases at V and 5 bases at J, with 10 bases between the two ends. CDR1 and CDR2 from the germline V gene are SGHTA and FQGNSA. CDR3 sequence: CASSPSGNEQYF. In nucleotides, the CDR3 is TGTGCCAGCAGCCCCTCGGGGAACGAGCAGTACTTC.

The rearrangement uses TRBV11-2 and TRBJ1-1, with D possibly matching TRBD1 (5 bases). Between the trimmed V and J ends, which lost 1 base and 4 bases, there was a span of 10 bases. The CDR3 totals 14 residues. Germline V gene lookup returns CDR1 SGHAT and CDR2 FQNNGV. CDR3 sequence reads: CASSLVGETTEAFF. Here the CDR3 DNA reads TGTGCCAGCAGCTTAGTAGGGGAAACCACTGAAGCTTTCTTT.

The chain carries TRBV29-1 and TRBJ1-2, with a possible D match to TRBD1 (6 bases). Trimming stripped 6 bases from V and 2 bases from J, with 13 bases between. The germline CDR1 and CDR2 sequences are SQVTM and ANQGSEA. The CDR3 spans 13 residues. The CDR3 nucleotides are TGCAGCGTCGCTTGGACAGAGAACTATGGCTACACCTTC. It is translated as CSVAWTENYGYTF. The full variable domain, with the rest looked up from reference TRBV29-1 and TRBJ1-2, is SAVISQKPSRDICQRGTSLTIQCQVDSQVTMMFWYRQQPGQSLTLIATANQGSEATYESGFVIDKFPISRPNLTFSTLTVSNMSPEDSSIYLCSVAWTENYGYTFGSGTRLTVV.

CDR3 loop: CASSLSPVRGDTQYF. In DNA form, the CDR3 reads TGTGCCAGCAGCTTATCCCCAGTGAGGGGAGATACGCAGTATTTT. V is TRBV7-6 and J is TRBJ2-3; D possibly uses TRBD1 or TRBD2 (5 bases each). In germline, CDR1 is SGHVS, CDR2 FNYEAQ. Trimming pared 2 bases from V and 5 bases from J, leaving 14 bases between. This CDR3 comprises 15 residues.